This T cell receptor beta chain was retrieved from a study of blood T cell repertoires in COVID-19 (dated by TCRdb to 2019 to 2021). Concerning the study at large: Collaborator samples came from the United States, Italy and Spain and covered acute and convalescent phases of COVID-19. The material from the prospective study consisted of cDNA or gDNA derived from T cells, B-cell-depleted T cells, or PBMCs. Deeply sampled blood TCRbeta repertoires from subjects exposed to, actively infected with, or recovered from COVID-19 were included in the dataset. A freely available public database, intended as a resource for researchers studying the immune response to SARS-CoV-2, is where the repertoires were released. Samples came from the ongoing ImmuneRACE study (first 160 participants) plus 1,254 subjects from 6 global collaborators. Sample metadata almost always included a de-identified subject ID, COVID-19 status, age in years and sex. Where available, HLA class I and class II types were obtained from metadata supplied by the sample provider rather than from assay-based typing. The full study reports these points: The quantity of clinical and demographic metadata differed by source and by participant and was supplied without curation.

Comment on this clone: Its cognate antigen has yet to be identified. Base qualities are not at hand, and no much larger clone is one base apart.

Whole blood was collected in K2EDTA tubes by collaborating institutions according to the institutions' own protocols. For TCRbeta analysis, collaborator samples were shipped as frozen whole blood, as isolated PBMCs, or as DNA extracted from either sample type. The junction shows trimming of 5 bases on V and 12 bases on J, and the gene matches do not reach 16 bases of it. For CDR1 and CDR2, the germline V gene (reference sequence) lists LNHDA and SQIVND. Measured from the cysteine to the phenylalanine, the CDR3 is 16 residues long. CDR3 DNA only is kept here, 48 bases in frame from base 1. The immunoSEQ Assay, a bias-controlled multiplex PCR, was used to amplify TCRbeta CDR3 regions from genomic DNA. The authors' analysis ran thus. Nucleated cell counts per sample were estimated from amplification of reference gene primers within the assay. To quantify the absolute abundance of each unique TCRbeta CDR3 rearrangement, sequence reads were collapsed and filtered. For each sample, productive Simpson clonality was calculated as the square root of Simpson's diversity index over productive rearrangements. TCRdb carries this immuneACCESS record with in-frame sequences only. Its versions omit some clonotypes, under half of them owing to an unresolved V gene in the studies checked, with the rest unexplained. The V and J calls and clone size are taken from that table; D and trimming were inferred from the DNA. A total of 95,000 to 110,000 clones appear in this sample, over 70% of them only once. The ten largest clonotypes hold about an eighth of the sample.

The chain couples TRBV19 to TRBJ2-1; TRBD2 agrees with 10 junctional bases. The receptor comes from a human donor in a cohort sampled during active or convalescent COVID-19. Source material: peripheral blood. Here the CDR3 is given as CASSLLLAGATRGQFF. The DNA sequence is TGTGCCAGTAGTCTCCTCCTAGCGGGGGCGACTCGCGGGCAGTTCTTC.